This entry lists 13 T cell receptor beta chains sequenced from one sample in a study of cytomegalovirus exposure and HLA in healthy donors. The PCR employed 60 Vbeta primers together with 13 Jbeta primers. Clones were read by immunoSEQ multiplex PCR, and TCRdb kept only the in-frame ones, dropping some. The sample yields a few hundred thousand clones, around 80% seen once. The sequencing sample was made of PBMCs. Receptors originate from a girl aged 2 to 10 in good health and CMV-seronegative.

Only one count was recorded for this clone. The chain couples TRBV7-9 to TRBJ2-2, with D maybe TRBD1 (6 bases). The V and J ends lost 5 bases and 7 bases respectively, with 14 bases between them. Germline V gene sequence: CDR1 SEHNR, CDR2 FQNEAQ (reference sequence). This CDR3 comprises 14 residues. This CDR3 is CASSKRTEHGELFF. In nucleotides, the CDR3 is TGTGCCAGCAGCAAAAGGACAGAGCACGGGGAGCTGTTTTTT.

This sequence joins TRBV15 and TRBJ2-5, with 9 bases matching TRBD2. V lost 0 bases and J lost 5; bases outside the gene matches: 4. Germline lookup yields CDR1 LNHNV and CDR2 YYDKDF (reference sequence). The CDR3 totals 15 residues. CDR3 sequence: CATSRDIAGVETQYF. The DNA of the CDR3 is TGTGCCACCAGCAGAGATATAGCGGGAGTTGAGACCCAGTACTTC.

The gene calls are TRBV5-1 and TRBJ1-4; tentatively, D is TRBD1 (5 bases). This CDR3 spans 14 amino acids. Germline lookup yields CDR1 SGHRS and CDR2 YFSETQ. V was trimmed by 4 bases and J by 7 bases, leaving 14 bases between them. CDR3 in amino acids: CASSPLEGVEKLFF. CDR3 nucleotides: TGCGCCAGCAGCCCCTTGGAAGGGGTTGAAAAACTGTTTTTT. Using reference TRBV5-1 and TRBJ1-4 for the parts outside the CDR3, the full variable domain is KAGVTQTPRYLIKTRGQQVTLSCSPISGHRSVSWYQQTPGQGLQFLFEYFSETQRNKGNFPGRFSGRQFSNSRSEMNVSTLELGDSALYLCASSPLEGVEKLFFGSGTQLSVL.

This chain connects TRBV29-1 to TRBJ1-1, with D maybe TRBD1 (5 bases). The CDR3 contains 11 residues. Germline lookup yields CDR1 SQVTM and CDR2 ANQGSEA. V lost 5 bases and J lost 3, with 7 bases in between. The CDR3: CSVLGDTEAFF. The CDR3, as DNA: TGCAGCGTTCTAGGGGACACTGAAGCTTTCTTT.

Details on this clone: Sequence at one end of the junction differs from germline and may be a read error. The gene calls are TRBV4-1 and TRBJ1-6; D ambiguous. The CDR3 runs 15 residues. Germline CDR1 and CDR2: MGHRA and YSYEKL. The CDR3 coding sequence is TGCGCCAGCAGCCAAGGGTTAACTCTTAATTCACCCCTCCATTTT. This encodes CASSQGLTLNSPLHF.

The chain joins TRBV19 to TRBJ2-2; D unresolved. The V gene's germline CDR1 is LNHDA and CDR2 SQIVND (reference sequence). V was shortened by 5 bases and J by 8 bases, with 6 bases between the two germline ends. The CDR3 is made up of 11 amino acids. DNA of the CDR3: TGTGCCAGTAGTTGGCATGGGGAGCTGTTTTTT. This gives the protein CASSWHGELFF.

The V call is TRBV28, the J call TRBJ1-2; D may be TRBD1 (6 bases). With 2 bases removed from V and 8 bases from J, the gap between germline ends came to 18 bases. From germline, CDR1 is MDHEN and CDR2 SYDVKM. This CDR3 has 15 amino acids. CDR3 region: CASSLGGGEKRGYTF. The CDR3 nucleotides are TGTGCCAGCAGTTTAGGGGGGGGCGAAAAACGGGGCTACACCTTC.

This chain joins TRBV30 and TRBJ1-5; D is unresolved. There are 12 residues in the CDR3. Deletions cut 2 bases from V and 0 bases from J, with 2 bases between. Germline CDR1 GTSNPN, CDR2 SVGIG (reference sequence). DNA for the CDR3: TGTGCCTGGAGTCTTAGCAATCAGCCCCAGCATTTT. It translates to CAWSLSNQPQHF.

This chain connects TRBV7-6 to TRBJ1-1, with a weak D call TRBD1 (5 bases). The germline V gene has CDR1 SGHVS and CDR2 FNYEAQ. Trimming took off 4 bases at V and 1 base at J, with 13 bases between the two ends. The CDR3 extends over 15 amino acids. CDR3 region: CASSSKGLSNTEAFF. The CDR3 nucleotides read TGTGCCAGCAGCTCTAAGGGACTTTCGAACACTGAAGCTTTCTTT.

J is TRBJ1-1 and V is TRBV2, with a tentative D call TRBD1 (5 bases). Germline V CDR1 and CDR2: SNHLY, FYNNEI. The CDR3 spans 14 residues. V lost 3 bases, J lost 2 bases, and 10 bases lay in between. DNA for the CDR3: TGTGCCAGCAGTGATTGGACACCCAACACTGAAGCTTTCTTT. It encodes CASSDWTPNTEAFF.

This chain connects TRBV19 to TRBJ1-1; 7 nucleotides agree with TRBD1. The germline CDR1 and CDR2 sequences are LNHDA and SQIVND (reference sequence). The length of the CDR3 is 14 residues. Trimming cost V 5 bases and J 2 bases; bases outside gene matches: 5. The CDR3, as DNA: TGTGCCAGTAGTCCGTACAGGGGCAACACTGAAGCTTTCTTT. Protein sequence: CASSPYRGNTEAFF.

The CDR3 DNA is TGTGCCAGCAGTTTTCCCGAGCGGGGGGCTTCCTACAATGAGCAGTTCTTC. Translated, it gives CASSFPERGASYNEQFF. The rearrangement joins TRBV28 to TRBJ2-1; 9 bases agree with TRBD2. V shed 3 bases, J shed 1 base, and the junction held 7 bases outside the gene matches. Germline V gene sequence: CDR1 MDHEN, CDR2 SYDVKM. The CDR3 runs to 17 residues.

The chain employs TRBV4-1 and TRBJ1-1; no definite D call. The CDR3 is 15 residues long. V lost 2 bases and J lost 0, with 10 bases in between. Germline CDR1 reads MGHRA; CDR2 reads YSYEKL. In DNA form, the CDR3 reads TGCGCCAGCAGCCAAAACCCTACGATGAACACTGAAGCTTTCTTT. Amino acids: CASSQNPTMNTEAFF.